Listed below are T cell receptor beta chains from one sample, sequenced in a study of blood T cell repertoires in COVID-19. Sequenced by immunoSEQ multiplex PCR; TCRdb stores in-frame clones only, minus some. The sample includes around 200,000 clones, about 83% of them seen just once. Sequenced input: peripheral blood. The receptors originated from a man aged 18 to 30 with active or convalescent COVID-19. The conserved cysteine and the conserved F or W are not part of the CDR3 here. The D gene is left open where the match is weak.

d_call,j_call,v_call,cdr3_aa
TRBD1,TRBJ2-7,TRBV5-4,ASSRGQGNEQY
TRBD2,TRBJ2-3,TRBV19,ASSTYASGTSVGDLEPDTQY
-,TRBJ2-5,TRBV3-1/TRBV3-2,ASSQDVQGRETQY
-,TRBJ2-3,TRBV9,ASRRVTDTQY
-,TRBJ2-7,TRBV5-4,ASSSKGSGNAYEQY
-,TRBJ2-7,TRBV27,ASRRPGTLYYEQY
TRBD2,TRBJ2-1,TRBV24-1,ATSDSTPAGGFYNEQF
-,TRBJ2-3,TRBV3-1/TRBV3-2,ASSLSRGSRGPNTDTQY
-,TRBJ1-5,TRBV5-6,ASSLYQGINQPQH
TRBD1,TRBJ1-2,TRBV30,AWSLFQGGDGYT
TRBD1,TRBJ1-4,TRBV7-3,ASSLLGQPGEKLF
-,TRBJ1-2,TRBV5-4,ASSFEGDGFNYGYT
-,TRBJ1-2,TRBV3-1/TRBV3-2,ASSQDPGQGIGSGYT
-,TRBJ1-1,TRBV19,ASRTVSAEAF
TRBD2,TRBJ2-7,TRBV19,ASSISGTTTYEQY
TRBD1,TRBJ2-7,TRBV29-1,SVEVQGSGYEQY
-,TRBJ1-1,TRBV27,ASSSQFRMNTEAF
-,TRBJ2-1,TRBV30,AWSVLGLGQF
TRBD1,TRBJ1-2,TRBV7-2,ASGGQGDYAYGYT
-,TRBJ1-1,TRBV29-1,SATGSLNTEAF
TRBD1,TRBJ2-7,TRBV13,ASSSSNRGYEQY
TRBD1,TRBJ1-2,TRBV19,ASSSPGTENYGYT
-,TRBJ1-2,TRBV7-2,ASSIPGEGHGYT
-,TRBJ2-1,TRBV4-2,ASSQEGVTYSYNEQF
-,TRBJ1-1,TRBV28,ASSPAGESSEAF
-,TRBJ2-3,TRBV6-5,ASRGSLRFTDTQY
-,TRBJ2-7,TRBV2,ASSEGAPQY
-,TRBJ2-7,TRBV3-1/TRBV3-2,ASSHILRGGSSYEQY